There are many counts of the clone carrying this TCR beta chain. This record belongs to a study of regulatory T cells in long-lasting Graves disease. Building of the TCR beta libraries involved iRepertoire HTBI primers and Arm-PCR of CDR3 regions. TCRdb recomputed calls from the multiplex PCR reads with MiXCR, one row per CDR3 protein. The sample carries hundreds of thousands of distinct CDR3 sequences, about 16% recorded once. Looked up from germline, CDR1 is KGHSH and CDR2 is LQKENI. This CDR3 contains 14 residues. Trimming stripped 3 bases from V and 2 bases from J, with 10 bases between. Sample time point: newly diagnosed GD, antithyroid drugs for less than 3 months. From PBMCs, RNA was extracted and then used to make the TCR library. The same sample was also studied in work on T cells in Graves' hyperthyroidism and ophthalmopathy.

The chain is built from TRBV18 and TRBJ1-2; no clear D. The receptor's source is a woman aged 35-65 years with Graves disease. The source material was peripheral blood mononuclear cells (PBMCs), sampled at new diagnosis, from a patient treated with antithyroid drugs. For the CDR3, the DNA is TGTGCCAGCTCACCGCCGGGGTGGAACTATGGCTACACCTTC. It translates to CASSPPGWNYGYTF.